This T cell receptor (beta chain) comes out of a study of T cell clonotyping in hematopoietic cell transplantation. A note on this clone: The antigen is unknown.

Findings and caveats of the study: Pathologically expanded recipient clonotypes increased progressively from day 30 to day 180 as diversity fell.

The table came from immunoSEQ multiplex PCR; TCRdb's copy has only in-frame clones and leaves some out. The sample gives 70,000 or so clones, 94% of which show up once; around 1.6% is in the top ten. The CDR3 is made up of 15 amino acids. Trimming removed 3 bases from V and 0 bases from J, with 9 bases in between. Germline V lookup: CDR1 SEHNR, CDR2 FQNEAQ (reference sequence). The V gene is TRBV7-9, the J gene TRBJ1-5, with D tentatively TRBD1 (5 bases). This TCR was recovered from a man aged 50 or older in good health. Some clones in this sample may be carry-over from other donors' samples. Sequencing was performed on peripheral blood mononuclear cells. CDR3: CASSLGRDSNQPQHF. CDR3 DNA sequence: TGTGCCAGCAGCTTGGGACGAGATAGCAATCAGCCCCAGCATTTT. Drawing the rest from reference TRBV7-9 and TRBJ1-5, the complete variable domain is DTGVSQNPRHKITKRGQNVTFRCDPISEHNRLYWYRQTLGQGPEFLTYFQNEAQLEKSRLLSDRFSAERPKGSFSTLEIQRTEQGDSAMYLCASSLGRDSNQPQHFGDGTRLSIL.